A single sample is the source of the 13 T cell receptor beta chains below, sequenced in a study of pediatric ulcerative colitis. TCRdb's table, derived via immunoSEQ multiplex PCR, lists solely in-frame clones and lacks some. The table shows 59,000 or so clones, with around 80% occurring only once. Sample: blood. The receptors stem from a boy younger than 18 with moderate ulcerative colitis.

The chain carries TRBV7-6 and TRBJ2-3; D perhaps matches TRBD2 (5 bases). The CDR3 consists of 17 residues. Per germline, CDR1 SGHVS and CDR2 FNYEAQ. The V end was cut by 1 base, the J end by 6 bases, with 20 bases between. The chain's CDR3 is CASSLGSRLSGRDTQYF. CDR3 sequence (DNA): TGTGCCAGCAGCTTAGGATCACGTCTCAGCGGAAGGGATACGCAGTATTTT.

This chain links TRBV27 with TRBJ1-2; D is possibly TRBD1 (5 bases). V lost 3 bases and J 0 bases, leaving 11 bases between the germline ends. The CDR3 has 15 residues. The germline CDR1 and CDR2 sequences are MNHEY and SMNVEV (reference sequence). CDR3 sequence: CASSFSRGSNYGYTF. In nucleotides, the CDR3 is TGTGCCAGCAGTTTCTCAAGGGGCTCTAACTATGGCTACACCTTC.

This clone was observed a handful of times. The genes are TRBV30 and TRBJ1-2; D is unclear. The V gene's germline CDR1 is GTSNPN and CDR2 SVGIG (reference sequence). V was cut by 5 bases and J by 4 bases, with 11 bases left in between. The CDR3 consists of 12 residues. In nucleotides, the CDR3 is TGTGCCTGGGACCGACGGAGCTATGGCTACACCTTC. It yields the protein CAWDRRSYGYTF.

The sample holds a few counts of this clone. This sequence joins TRBV2 and TRBJ1-5; D remains ambiguous. V was clipped by 1 base and J by 2 bases, with 6 bases between them. CDR1 and CDR2 (germline): SNHLY, FYNNEI. This CDR3 is 14 amino acids long. The CDR3, as DNA: TGTGCCAGCAGTGAAGTCCCGGGCAATCAGCCCCAGCATTTT. Amino acids: CASSEVPGNQPQHF.

This clone was seen once. Within the sample, other DNA sequences also encode this same CDR3. This rearrangement joins TRBV9 to TRBJ2-7; tentatively, D is TRBD1 or TRBD2 (5 bases each). Germline lookup yields CDR1 SGDLS and CDR2 YYNGEE. The CDR3 extends over 13 amino acids. Trimming took off 0 bases at V and 6 bases at J, with 10 bases between the two ends. The CDR3 spells CASSVGGVGEQYF. The CDR3 nucleotides are TGTGCCAGCAGCGTAGGAGGGGTTGGCGAGCAGTACTTC.

This clone was seen a few times. V gene TRBV7-6 combines with J gene TRBJ1-1, with D possibly matching TRBD1 (5 bases). Between the trimmed V and J ends, which lost 5 bases and 1 base, there was a span of 20 bases. The CDR3 is 17 amino acids. The germline CDR1 and CDR2 sequences are SGHVS and FNYEAQ. The CDR3 nucleotides are TGTGCCAGCAGCCTGACACCTCAGGGTTTGGGGAACACTGAAGCTTTCTTT. Protein product: CASSLTPQGLGNTEAFF.

The gene calls are TRBV2 and TRBJ2-7; TRBD2 is a possible D gene (7 bases). This CDR3 is 15 amino acids long. The V end was cut by 7 bases, the J end by 0 bases, with 16 bases between. Germline V gene data show CDR1 as SNHLY and CDR2 as FYNNEI. The CDR3 is CASTLRGGSSYEQYF. In DNA form, the CDR3 reads TGTGCCAGCACCTTAAGGGGGGGGAGCTCCTACGAGCAGTACTTC. The whole variable domain, remainder taken from reference TRBV2 and TRBJ2-7, is EPEVTQTPSHQVTQMGQEVILRCVPISNHLYFYWYRQILGQKVEFLVSFYNNEISEKSEIFDDQFSVERPDGSNFTLKIRSTKLEDSAMYFCASTLRGGSSYEQYFGPGTRLTVT.

CDR3 nucleotides: TGTGCCAGCAGCCCCCGACAGGGTTCCAAGGGGGAGCAGTACTTC. Protein product: CASSPRQGSKGEQYF. The chain couples TRBV7-9 to TRBJ2-7, with TRBD1 matching 7 bases. The CDR3 has 15 amino acids. Trimming removed 5 bases from V and 7 bases from J; junction bases left unmatched: 14. Germline assignment: CDR1 SEHNR and CDR2 FQNEAQ (reference sequence).

The chain recombines TRBV5-4 with TRBJ2-7; TRBD2 matches 14 bases. The CDR3 runs to 16 residues. Trimming removed 4 bases from V and 3 bases from J; junction bases left unmatched: 6. Germline-derived CDR1 and CDR2 are SGHNT and YYREEE (reference sequence). The CDR3 nucleotides are TGTGCCAGCAGCATTACCGGGACTAGCGGGAGCTACGAGCAGTACTTC. It translates to CASSITGTSGSYEQYF. Variable domain in full (rest from reference TRBV5-4 and TRBJ2-7): ETGVTQSPTHLIKTRGQQVTLRCSSQSGHNTVSWYQQALGQGPQFIFQYYREEENGRGNFPPRFSGLQFPNYSSELNVNALELDDSALYLCASSITGTSGSYEQYFGPGTRLTVT.

The CDR3 DNA reads TGCGCCAGCAGCCAAGTTCTTTCAGCCTCCTACGAGCAGTACTTC. It is translated as CASSQVLSASYEQYF. This chain connects TRBV4-1 to TRBJ2-7, with unresolved D. Germline loops: CDR1 MGHRA, CDR2 YSYEKL. The CDR3 has 15 residues. V was cut by 1 base and J by 0 bases, with 10 bases left in between.

This clone was counted only a few times. The chain joins TRBV4-1 to TRBJ1-4; 9 bases are shared with TRBD1. Germline CDR1 reads MGHRA; CDR2 reads YSYEKL. The V and J ends lost 2 bases and 8 bases, in that order; junction bases with no gene match: 12. This CDR3 has 17 amino acids. Here the CDR3 DNA reads TGCGCCAGCAGCCAAACCCCGCCCGGGACAGGGTACGAAAAACTGTTTTTT. Its translation is CASSQTPPGTGYEKLFF.

The chain links TRBV14 to TRBJ2-7, with 7 bases that match TRBD2. The ends lost 2 bases at V and 1 base at J; junction bases unmatched: 2. The germline V gene encodes CDR1 SGHDN and CDR2 FVKESK. The CDR3 has 14 residues. The DNA for the CDR3 is TGTGCCAGCAGCCAAAGCGGGGTTTCCTACGAGCAGTACTTC. Its protein product is CASSQSGVSYEQYF.

A single count supports this clone. The chain uses TRBV15 and TRBJ2-5; TRBD1 aligns across 7 bases. The V gene end was trimmed by 1 base and the J gene end by 1 base; junction bases not matched to a gene: 0. This CDR3 is built from 14 residues. The germline V gene has CDR1 LNHNV and CDR2 YYDKDF (reference sequence). For the CDR3, the DNA is TGTGCCACCAGCAGAGGGGACAGCCAAGAGACCCAGTACTTC. Translating it yields CATSRGDSQETQYF. Drawing the rest from reference TRBV15 and TRBJ2-5, the complete variable domain is DAMVIQNPRYQVTQFGKPVTLSCSQTLNHNVMYWYQQKSSQAPKLLFHYYDKDFNNEADTPDNFQSRRPNTSFCFLDIRSPGLGDTAMYLCATSRGDSQETQYFGPGTRLLVL.